These 11 T cell receptor beta chains were sequenced from one sample in a study of T cells in Graves' hyperthyroidism and ophthalmopathy. Researchers amplified the TCR beta CDR3 regions from RNA transcripts. Researchers ran a first-round RT-PCR on the TCR CDR3 using the HTBI primer set. TCRdb itself ran the multiplex PCR reads through MiXCR, one entry per CDR3 protein. The repertoire holds roughly 800,000 distinct CDR3 sequences, with 35% to 45% as singletons. Specimen: blood. These TCRs come from a man between 18 and 35 years old with Graves' hyperthyroidism.

The chain's CDR3 is CASSAQGWDQPQHF. The CDR3 bases are TGTGCCAGCAGCGCACAGGGGTGGGATCAGCCCCAGCATTTT. This chain uses TRBV9 with TRBJ1-5, with 7 bases fitting TRBD1. CDR3 size: 14 residues. Trimming took 3 bases from V and 5 from J; bases not matched to a gene: 5. Germline CDR1 and CDR2: SGDLS and YYNGEE.

The rearrangement links TRBV5-5 to TRBJ1-4; D not certain. Germline CDR1 is SGHKS and CDR2 is YYEKEE (reference sequence). V gave up 4 bases and J gave up 7 bases, with 11 bases separating them. This CDR3 has 13 residues. The CDR3 region has the DNA TGTGCCAGCAGCAACGGTCGGAGTGAAAAACTGTTTTTT. Translating gives CASSNGRSEKLFF.

The V gene is TRBV7-9, the J gene TRBJ2-7, with D hard to call. The CDR3 is made up of 13 amino acids. The V end lost 4 bases, the J end lost 5 bases, and 12 bases lay between the germline ends. Per germline, CDR1 SEHNR and CDR2 FQNEAQ (reference sequence). CDR3 region: CASSSPDGNEQYF. The CDR3 nucleotides read TGTGCCAGCAGCTCACCGGACGGCAACGAGCAGTACTTC.

In this sample, this clonotype turned up a few times. The CDR3 coding sequence is TGTGCCAGCAGCTTGATTCCTAGCGGGATAGAGACCCAGTACTTC. It encodes CASSLIPSGIETQYF. The chain carries TRBV7-2 and TRBJ2-5, with 9 nucleotides matching TRBD2. V lost 3 bases to trimming and J lost 4 bases; unmatched junction nucleotides: 6. CDR1 is SGHTA, CDR2 FQGNSA, per germline. This CDR3 contains 15 residues.

There are a few counts of this clonotype. The chain recombines TRBV7-9 with TRBJ2-2; D unclear. CDR1 is SEHNR, CDR2 FQNEAQ, per germline (reference sequence). The CDR3 has 15 residues. Trimming took off 1 base at V and 4 bases at J, with 10 bases between the two ends. The CDR3 sequence is CASSLGQLGTGELFF. The DNA of the CDR3 is TGTGCCAGCAGCTTAGGGCAGTTGGGCACCGGGGAGCTGTTTTTT.

This clonotype was seen a few times. V usage is TRBV6-5 and J usage is TRBJ1-5; a weak D match, TRBD1 (5 bases). V was clipped by 6 bases and J by 7 bases, with 16 bases between them. CDR1 and CDR2 from the germline V gene are MNHEY and SVGAGI. This CDR3 has 14 residues. The CDR3 loop is CASRSLQGSQPQHF. Written as DNA, the CDR3 is TGTGCCAGCAGATCTCTTCAGGGTTCACAGCCCCAGCATTTT.

The gene calls are TRBV7-9 and TRBJ2-6; D is perhaps TRBD1 (5 bases). This CDR3 comprises 16 residues. V lost 5 bases and J 4 bases, leaving 15 bases between the germline ends. CDR1 is SEHNR, CDR2 FQNEAQ, per germline (reference sequence). DNA for the CDR3: TGTGCCAGCAGCCTTAATTCAGGGTCCGGGGCCAACGTCCTGACTTTC. This encodes CASSLNSGSGANVLTF.

This clonotype was detected ten times or more. The V call is TRBV5-8, the J call TRBJ1-6; a weak D match, TRBD1 (5 bases). Trimming took 3 bases from V and 9 from J, leaving 16 bases between them. The CDR3 runs to 15 residues. CDR1 is SGHTS and CDR2 is YDEGEE in the germline V gene. DNA of the CDR3: TGTGCCAGCAGCTGGGGGGGACGGGGGAGTTCACCCCTCCACTTT. This sequence encodes CASSWGGRGSSPLHF.

V and J are TRBV2 and TRBJ1-5, with 7 positions matching TRBD1. Germline CDR1 SNHLY, CDR2 FYNNEI. V dropped 4 bases and J dropped 3; count of bases not matched to a gene: 12. The CDR3 length is 17 residues. CDR3 residues: CASSGTGGGGYNQPQHF. The CDR3 DNA sequence: TGTGCCAGCAGTGGAACGGGGGGAGGGGGCTACAATCAGCCCCAGCATTTT.

This chain uses TRBV6-5 with TRBJ1-6; D remains unclear. CDR1 is MNHEY and CDR2 is SVGAGI in the germline V gene. The CDR3 loop spans 15 amino acids. Trimming took off 6 bases at V and 0 bases at J, with 9 bases between the two ends. CDR3 sequence (DNA): TGTGCCAGCAGCCGCCGCAGCTCCTATAATTCACCCCTCCACTTT. The encoded protein is CASSRRSSYNSPLHF.

In this sample, this clonotype turned up a few times. The rearrangement joins TRBV6-1 to TRBJ1-2, with a tentative D call TRBD1 (6 bases). The CDR3 has 14 amino acids. Germline lookup yields CDR1 MNHNS and CDR2 SASEGT. V was trimmed by 7 bases and J by 3 bases, leaving 15 bases between them. This CDR3 is CASKEGQLYYGYTF. In nucleotides, the CDR3 is TGTGCCAGCAAAGAGGGACAATTGTACTATGGCTACACCTTC.